A selection of T cell receptor beta chains follows, all from one sample in a study of breast tumors, draining lymph nodes, adjacent tissues. MiXCR, applied by TCRdb to the multiplex PCR reads, yields one record per CDR3 protein. The data hold under 300,000 distinct CDR3 sequences, with approximately 36% observed a single time. Sequencing was carried out using axillary lymph node tissue. Receptors were obtained from a female donor with breast cancer. Some clones in this sample may be carry-over from other donors' samples. CDR3s include the opening cysteine and the closing phenylalanine or tryptophan. A D gene is named only where the DNA matches it firmly. The size field is filled for only some rows; it gives once, few, many or a size class.

J	size	D	V	DNA	CDR3
TRBJ2-7	NA	NA	TRBV3-1	TGTGCCAGCAGCCAAGTTAGCAGATCCTACGTGCAGTACTTC	CASSQVSRSYVQYF
TRBJ2-1	many	TRBD2	TRBV7-9	TGTGCCAGCAGCACTCCTAGCGGGAGAGGCAATGAGCAGTTCTTC	CASSTPSGRGNEQFF
TRBJ1-4	many	NA	TRBV20-1	TGCAGTGCCCAACGACAGAGAAATGAAAAACTGTTTTTT	CSAQRQRNEKLFF
TRBJ1-4	many	NA	TRBV19	TGTGCCAGTAGTATCCCAGAGAATGAAAAACTGTTTTTT	CASSIPENEKLFF
TRBJ2-7	few	NA	TRBV6-5	TGTGCCAGCAGTTACGGTGGAGGGCCAGGTTACTACGAGCAGTACTTC	CASSYGGGPGYYEQYF
TRBJ2-2	NA	NA	TRBV7-2	TGTGCCAGCAGCGGACTTCCTGGGGCCGGGGAGCTGTTTTTT	CASSGLPGAGELFF
TRBJ1-5	NA	NA	TRBV12-5	TGTGCTAGTGGTTTGGCCCGGGACAATCAGCCCCAGCATTTT	CASGLARDNQPQHF
TRBJ2-7	many	NA	TRBV7-2	TGTGCCAGCAGCGCCACCGGGACGGTGAGCTCCTACGAGCAGTACTTC	CASSATGTVSSYEQYF
TRBJ2-5	many	TRBD2	TRBV6-6	TGTGCCAGCAGTCACTCGATGCTAGCGGGGGGACGCGAAGAGACCCAGTACTTC	CASSHSMLAGGREETQYF
TRBJ1-5	few	NA	TRBV27	TGTGCCAGCAGTTTAGGGGGAACTGGGCAGCCCCAGCATTTT	CASSLGGTGQPQHF
TRBJ1-5	many	NA	TRBV2	TGTGCCACCAGGGGCGGAAACAATCAGCCCCAGCATTTT	CATRGGNNQPQHF
TRBJ2-2	many	NA	TRBV9	TGTGCCAGCAGCCCAAGCCTTAACCGTTTCACCGGGGAGCTGTTTTTT	CASSPSLNRFTGELFF
TRBJ2-7	NA	NA	TRBV15	TGTGCCACCAGCAGCACCTCGGGAGAGAACGAGCAGTACTTC	CATSSTSGENEQYF
TRBJ1-5	many	TRBD1	TRBV9	TGTGCCAGCAGCGAGGGACAGGGATTCAGTCAGCCCCAGCATTTT	CASSEGQGFSQPQHF
TRBJ2-3	many	TRBD2	TRBV7-8	TGTGCCAGCAGCATACTAGCGGGGCGTACAGATACGCAGTATTTT	CASSILAGRTDTQYF
TRBJ2-2	many	TRBD1	TRBV30	TGTGCCTGGGGCAACAGGGGGCGCACCGGGGAGCTGTTTTTT	CAWGNRGRTGELFF